What follows describes a single TCR beta chain. Its antigen remains unidentified. The input lacks base qualities; no much larger clone sits a single base away. The data belong to a study of blood T cell repertoires in COVID-19 (dated by TCRdb to the early 2020s). For context, the study as a whole: The collaborator samples originated in the United States, Italy and Spain and spanned the acute and convalescent phases of COVID-19. The samples were drawn from the first 160 participants of the ongoing ImmuneRACE study and from over a thousand subjects provided by 6 global collaborators. Where HLA class I and class II types were available, the types were taken from metadata supplied by the sample provider, not from assay-based typing. Nearly every sample came with metadata listing a de-identified subject ID, COVID-19 status, age in years and sex. The prospective study material was composed of cDNA or gDNA derived from T cells, B-cell-depleted T cells, or PBMCs. A freely available public database, intended as a resource for researchers studying the immune response to SARS-CoV-2, is where the repertoires were released. The dataset comprised deeply sampled blood TCRbeta repertoires from subjects exposed to, actively infected with, or recovered from COVID-19. The full study reports these points: The amount of clinical and demographic metadata varied by source and participant and was provided uncurated.

TCRbeta CDR3 regions were amplified from genomic DNA by means of the immunoSEQ Assay, a bias-controlled multiplex PCR. Concerning the study's data processing: Within the assay, amplification of reference gene primers was used to estimate how many nucleated cells each sample contained. To quantify the absolute abundance of each unique TCRbeta CDR3 rearrangement, sequence reads were collapsed and filtered. For each sample, productive Simpson clonality was calculated as the square root of Simpson's diversity index over productive rearrangements. In its TCRdb copy, this immuneACCESS table keeps in-frame sequences only and misses some clones. Where compared with another copy, unresolved V genes explain less than half of these, and the others have no known cause. For V, J and clone size, that table is used; D and trimming come from the DNA. Within this sample are over 150,000 clones, with around 90% of them counted one time only. Approximately 0.6% of the sample belongs to the ten largest clones.

At one collaborating source in Seattle, patients were enrolled during active infection and were followed longitudinally through the course of disease. Each collaborating institution followed its own protocols to collect whole blood in K2EDTA tubes. For TCRbeta analysis, collaborators shipped samples as frozen whole blood, isolated PBMCs, or DNA extracted from either of those sample types. V lost 3 bases and J lost 2 bases, and the count of bases not matched to a germline gene is 6. Taken from cysteine to phenylalanine, the CDR3 has 15 residues. Only the CDR3 region is kept as DNA, spanning 45 bases read in frame from base 1. Sequences MDHEN (CDR1) and SYDVKM (CDR2) are obtained from the germline V gene.

The sequence was obtained from a man between 60 and 70 years old with COVID-19, enrolled during active disease. The sequencing sample was made of peripheral blood. Rearrangement joined TRBV28 to TRBJ2-7; 8 nucleotides in the junction match TRBD1. The base sequence is TGTGCCAGCAGTTTTCCGACAGGGGTAACCTACGAGCAGTACTTC. Protein translation: CASSFPTGVTYEQYF.